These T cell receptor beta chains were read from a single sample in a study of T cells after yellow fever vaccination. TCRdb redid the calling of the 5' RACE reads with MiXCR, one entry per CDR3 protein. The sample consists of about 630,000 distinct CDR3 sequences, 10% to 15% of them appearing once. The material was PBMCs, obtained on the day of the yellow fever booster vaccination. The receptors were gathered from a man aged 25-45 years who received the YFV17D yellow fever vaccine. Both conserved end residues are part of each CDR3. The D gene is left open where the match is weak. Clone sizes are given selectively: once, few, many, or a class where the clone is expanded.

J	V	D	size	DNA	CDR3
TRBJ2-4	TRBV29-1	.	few	TGCAGCGTTGAAGATACGGAAGAGGAATGGGACATTCAGTACTTC	CSVEDTEEEWDIQYF
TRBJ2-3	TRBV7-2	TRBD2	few	TGTGCCAGCAGCTTAGTAGTTAGCGGGAGGTCAGATACGCAGTATTTT	CASSLVVSGRSDTQYF
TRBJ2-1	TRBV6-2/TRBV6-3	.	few	TGTGCCAGCACCCGGACTCCAGATTACAATGAGCAGTTCTTC	CASTRTPDYNEQFF
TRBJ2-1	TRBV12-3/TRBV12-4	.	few	TGTGCCAGCGTGCAGGGGCAAGTGGGTGAGCAGTTCTTC	CASVQGQVGEQFF
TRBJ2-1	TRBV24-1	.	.	TGTGCCACCAGTGACTATCGGGCAGGCCCCGCCAATGAGCAGTTCTTC	CATSDYRAGPANEQFF
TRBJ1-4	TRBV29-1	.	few	TGCAGCGTCTCCCCGGGGGAAGCTCCTGAAAAACTGTTTTTT	CSVSPGEAPEKLFF
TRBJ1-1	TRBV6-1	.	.	TGTGCCAGCAGTGAGGCGTCTGACACTGAAGCTTTCTTT	CASSEASDTEAFF
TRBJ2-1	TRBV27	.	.	TGTGCCAGCAATTTCCGGAGGGACAATGAGCAGTTCTTC	CASNFRRDNEQFF
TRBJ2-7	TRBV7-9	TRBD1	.	TGTGCCAGCAGCACCGAGACAGGGGCGGCCTACGAGCAGTACTTC	CASSTETGAAYEQYF
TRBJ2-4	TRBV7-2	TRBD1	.	TGTGCCAGCGGTCCCGGGACAGTCGCCAAAAACATTCAGTACTTC	CASGPGTVAKNIQYF
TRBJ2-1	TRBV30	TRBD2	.	TGTGCCTGGAGCAGACAGCCGGGGGGGGTGCAGTTCTTC	CAWSRQPGGVQFF
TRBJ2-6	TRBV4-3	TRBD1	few	TGCGCCAGCAGCCAAGGATGGGGACAGGGTCTATCTGGGGCCAACGTCCTGACTTTC	CASSQGWGQGLSGANVLTF
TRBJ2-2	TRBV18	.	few	TGTGCCAGCTCACCAGATATGAACACCGGGGAGCTGTTTTTT	CASSPDMNTGELFF
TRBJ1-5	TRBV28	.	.	TGTGCCAGCAGCCCAGGGGCTCGCAATCAGCCCCAGCATTTT	CASSPGARNQPQHF
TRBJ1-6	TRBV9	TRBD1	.	TGTGCCAGCAGCACCGGACAGGGGGCTTATAATTCACCCCTCCACTTT	CASSTGQGAYNSPLHF
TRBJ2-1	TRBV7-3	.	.	TGTGCCAGCAGCCCGGAGTATGGACAGCCCGAGCAGTTCTTC	CASSPEYGQPEQFF
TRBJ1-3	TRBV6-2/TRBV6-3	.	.	TGTGCCAGCAGTTACGTGGGAAACACCATATATTTT	CASSYVGNTIYF
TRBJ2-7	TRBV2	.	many	TGTGCCAGCAGTGCGACGGGATGGGGTCGCGACGAGCAGTACTTC	CASSATGWGRDEQYF
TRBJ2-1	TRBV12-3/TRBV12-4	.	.	TGTGCCAGCAGCTACTTTCTAGGGGACAATGAGCAGTTCTTC	CASSYFLGDNEQFF
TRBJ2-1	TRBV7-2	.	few	TGTGCCAGCAGCCGACGAATAGACAGTAATGAGCAGTTCTTC	CASSRRIDSNEQFF
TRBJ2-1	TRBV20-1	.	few	TGCAGTGCCCCCCCGACTACTAACTCCTACAATGAGCAGTTCTTC	CSAPPTTNSYNEQFF
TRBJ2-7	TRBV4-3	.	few	TGCGCCAGCAGCCAAGATATGGAGTACGAGCAGTACTTC	CASSQDMEYEQYF
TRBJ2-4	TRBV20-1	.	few	TGCAGTGCTAGACTCGGGGCAGCCAAAAACATTCAGTACTTC	CSARLGAAKNIQYF